These 5 T cell receptor beta chains share one sample of origin, sequenced in a study of identical twins. TCRdb analysed the 5' RACE reads with MiXCR anew, one entry per CDR3 protein. This table holds some 230,000 distinct CDR3 sequences, 5.5% to 7.5% found once. The same data also went into a second study, on T cells expressing NK-cell markers.

The sequenced material came from CD8+ T cells sorted from blood. The receptors here all came from a young woman in good health.

The sample holds a few counts of this clonotype. Written as DNA, the CDR3 is TGCGCCACCACGGCCCCGAACACCGGGGAGCTGTTTTTT. It yields the protein CATTAPNTGELFF. The V gene is TRBV4-1, the J gene TRBJ2-2; D is undetermined. The CDR3 extends over 13 amino acids. Germline V gene data show CDR1 as MGHRA and CDR2 as YSYEKL. Trimming cost V 10 bases and J 0 bases, with 9 bases left between them.

This clonotype was counted only a few times. The gene calls are TRBV7-6 and TRBJ2-6; D possibly corresponds to TRBD2 (5 bases). Germline CDR1 reads SGHVS; CDR2 reads FNYEAQ. The length of the CDR3 is 19 residues. V was cut by 5 bases and J by 0 bases, with 20 bases left in between. CDR3 DNA sequence: TGTGCCAGCAGCCCTCTGTCAGGACTTCACCTCTCTGGGGCCAACGTCCTGACTTTC. It codes for CASSPLSGLHLSGANVLTF.

This clonotype was counted a few times. The rearrangement uses TRBV27 and TRBJ1-5, with TRBD1 matching over 9 bases. V lost 10 bases, J lost 0 bases, and 10 bases stayed unmatched. CDR1 and CDR2 (germline): MNHEY, SMNVEV (reference sequence). There are 16 residues in the CDR3. The CDR3 loop is CATRSGTGYSNQPQHF. The DNA of the CDR3 is TGTGCCACCCGATCCGGGACAGGGTATAGCAATCAGCCCCAGCATTTT.

This clonotype was seen at least ten times. J is TRBJ1-3 and V is TRBV29-1, with D hard to call. V was cut by 4 bases and J by 2 bases, with 6 bases left in between. This CDR3 is 12 amino acids long. From germline, CDR1 is SQVTM and CDR2 ANQGSEA. CDR3 loop: CSVVWTGNTIYF. The CDR3 DNA reads as TGCAGCGTTGTCTGGACTGGAAACACCATATATTTT.

CDR3 sequence (DNA): TGTGCCAGCAGTTACTCTGAAGCCGGGGAGCTGTTTTTT. This codes for CASSYSEAGELFF. This chain links TRBV6-5 with TRBJ2-2; D remains ambiguous. Trimming removed 0 bases from V and 6 bases from J, with 5 bases in between. The CDR3 is made up of 13 amino acids. CDR1 MNHEY and CDR2 SVGAGI come from the germline V gene.